The text below deals with one T cell receptor beta chain. No cognate antigen has been identified for it. Per-base qualities were not stored, and no clone one base away is much larger. The cysteine opens and the phenylalanine closes a CDR3 of 14 amino acids. Just the 42-base CDR3 DNA is kept, in frame starting at base 1. Trimming costs V 6 bases and J 1 base, and their ends lie 12 bases apart. CDR1 and CDR2, per the germline V gene (reference sequence), are MNHEY and SMNVEV. The data stem from a study of early T cells in non-severe SARS-CoV-2 infection (dated by TCRdb to the early 2020s). Study-wide context: TCR sequencing used bulk RNA from unsorted whole blood, so alpha and beta chains could not be paired. What the study reported, not specific to this receptor: Matching against VDJdb was skewed toward anti-spike CD8 responses, likely underestimated virus-specific expansions, and missed private and CD4 specificities.

Set within a cohort of healthcare workers in London, UK, this nested case-control study involved weekly PCR testing of nasopharyngeal swabs along with blood sampling. Healthcare workers were recruited between 23 and 31 March 2020, during the week of the UK lockdown, and were followed weekly for up to roughly 16 weeks. Library preparation employed 5' RACE. The instrument was a NextSeq 500. To correct for sequencing error and PCR bias, the TCR library protocol tagged individual cDNA molecules with unique molecular identifiers. Both TCR alpha and beta chains were sequenced, and tight co-correlation was observed between alpha and beta sequence abundances in each sample. For the original study's pipeline: Decombinator V4 was used to annotate the V gene, J gene and CDR3 of the TCR sequences. Expanded TCRs were defined as changing significantly between any two time points under a Poisson model with p below 0.0001. TCR abundances were normalised to the total number of TCRs sequenced per sample and expressed as counts per million. MAIT TCRs were defined by TRAV1-2 paired with TRAJ12, TRAJ20 or TRAJ33, and iNKT TCRs by TRAV10 paired with TRAJ18. VDJdb, accessed 1 November 2021, was searched for CMV, EBV and SARS-CoV-2 annotated TCRs, with TCRs annotated for multiple antigens excluded. In TCRdb, the public reads were trimmed at Q25 with fastp and aligned with MiXCR, with productive beta chains retained. Under each unique CDR3 protein, matching rows form one entry showing the most common genes and DNA. The V and J calls were determined by TCRdb, not by the authors. The sample has about 90,000 distinct CDR3 sequences on record, roughly an eighth of them singletons. The biggest ten clones account for roughly 7% of the sample.

This TCR was sampled from an adult who was a healthcare worker with PCR-confirmed SARS-CoV-2 infection or an uninfected control (not recorded which). Sequenced sample: whole blood. This sequence uses TRBV27 and TRBJ1-2; the D gene is perhaps TRBD1, from 6 matching bases. For the CDR3, the sequence is CASSGVQGNYGYTF. The nucleotide sequence is given as TGTGCCAGCAGCGGGGTACAGGGTAACTATGGCTACACCTTC.